This is a list of T cell receptor beta chains from one sample in a study of glioma-infiltrating T cells after dendritic cell vaccination. Profiled with immunoSEQ multiplex PCR; TCRdb holds only in-frame clones, not every one. Here the sample spans 45,000 to 60,000 clones, roughly 80% being singletons. The sample was blood, taken after dendritic cell vaccination. The receptor source for this set is a human donor with glioblastoma. Each CDR3 is given with its conserved first and last residue. Fields, in order: CDR3 DNA, CDR3 protein, V gene, J gene, clone size, D gene. A D gene is named only where the DNA matches it firmly. Size tells how often a clone was seen (once, few, many) or the class of an expanded clone, and some rows leave it out.

CDR3 DNA: TGTGCCAGCAGTTACGAAAGGGGCGAGCAGTACTTC
CDR3 protein: CASSYERGEQYF
V gene: TRBV6-5
J gene: TRBJ2-7
clone size: -
D gene: -

CDR3 DNA: TGCGCCAGCAGCCAGGGCTACTATGGCTACACCTTC
CDR3 protein: CASSQGYYGYTF
V gene: TRBV4-1
J gene: TRBJ1-2
clone size: -
D gene: -

CDR3 DNA: TGTGCCAGTAGTAACAGGGTAGGTAGACTACATGGCACAGATACGCAGTATTTT
CDR3 protein: CASSNRVGRLHGTDTQYF
V gene: TRBV19
J gene: TRBJ2-3
clone size: -
D gene: -

CDR3 DNA: TGCGCCAGCAGTCAATCGGGGAGGAGGGGATACGAGCAGTACTTC
CDR3 protein: CASSQSGRRGYEQYF
V gene: TRBV23-1
J gene: TRBJ2-7
clone size: -
D gene: -

CDR3 DNA: TGCGCCAGCAGCTTGGAGCCGGGACTAGCGGTAGATACGCAGTATTTT
CDR3 protein: CASSLEPGLAVDTQYF
V gene: TRBV5-1
J gene: TRBJ2-3
clone size: -
D gene: TRBD2

CDR3 DNA: TGTGCCTGGAGTGATCAGGGAGGTGGCTACACCTTC
CDR3 protein: CAWSDQGGGYTF
V gene: TRBV30
J gene: TRBJ1-2
clone size: -
D gene: -

CDR3 DNA: TGTGCCAGCTCATATGGACAGGGGGAGAACACTGAAGCTTTCTTT
CDR3 protein: CASSYGQGENTEAFF
V gene: TRBV18
J gene: TRBJ1-1
clone size: few
D gene: TRBD1

CDR3 DNA: TGCGCTAGCCGGGAGGCGGGATTGGACTATGGCTACACCTTC
CDR3 protein: CASREAGLDYGYTF
V gene: TRBV5-1
J gene: TRBJ1-2
clone size: once
D gene: -

CDR3 DNA: TGTGCCAGCAGCGGGGCTAGCGGGGGGGCCGCGTTCTTC
CDR3 protein: CASSGASGGAAFF
V gene: TRBV27
J gene: TRBJ2-1
clone size: -
D gene: TRBD2

CDR3 DNA: TGTGCCAGCTCACCGAGGACAGGGGGCTTCTATGGCTACACCTTC
CDR3 protein: CASSPRTGGFYGYTF
V gene: TRBV18
J gene: TRBJ1-2
clone size: -
D gene: TRBD1

CDR3 DNA: TGTGCCAGCAGCTTGGCGGAGGACAGAGCTAATGAAAAACTGTTTTTT
CDR3 protein: CASSLAEDRANEKLFF
V gene: TRBV5-4
J gene: TRBJ1-4
clone size: few
D gene: -

CDR3 DNA: TGTGCCAGCAGGGAAAACGGAGCAGGGTGGGAAGGCTACACCTTC
CDR3 protein: CASRENGAGWEGYTF
V gene: TRBV6-5
J gene: TRBJ1-2
clone size: -
D gene: -

CDR3 DNA: TGTGCCAGCAGCCCCCTGACTAGCGGGACCTACGAGCAGTACTTC
CDR3 protein: CASSPLTSGTYEQYF
V gene: TRBV7-2
J gene: TRBJ2-7
clone size: -
D gene: TRBD2

CDR3 DNA: TGTGCCAGCAGCTTGGCTTCCGGGACTTCCTCCTACGAGCAGTACTTC
CDR3 protein: CASSLASGTSSYEQYF
V gene: TRBV7-8
J gene: TRBJ2-7
clone size: once
D gene: -

CDR3 DNA: TGTGCCAGCAGCTTCGATCGTTTTGGGCGCGGGGGCAATCAGCCCCAGCATTTT
CDR3 protein: CASSFDRFGRGGNQPQHF
V gene: TRBV7-8
J gene: TRBJ1-5
clone size: -
D gene: -

CDR3 DNA: TGCAGCGTTAGATCGGTAGATACGCAGTATTTT
CDR3 protein: CSVRSVDTQYF
V gene: TRBV29-1
J gene: TRBJ2-3
clone size: -
D gene: -

CDR3 DNA: TGTGCCAGCCAGGGTTTAGGTGAGCAGTTCTTC
CDR3 protein: CASQGLGEQFF
V gene: TRBV27
J gene: TRBJ2-1
clone size: -
D gene: -